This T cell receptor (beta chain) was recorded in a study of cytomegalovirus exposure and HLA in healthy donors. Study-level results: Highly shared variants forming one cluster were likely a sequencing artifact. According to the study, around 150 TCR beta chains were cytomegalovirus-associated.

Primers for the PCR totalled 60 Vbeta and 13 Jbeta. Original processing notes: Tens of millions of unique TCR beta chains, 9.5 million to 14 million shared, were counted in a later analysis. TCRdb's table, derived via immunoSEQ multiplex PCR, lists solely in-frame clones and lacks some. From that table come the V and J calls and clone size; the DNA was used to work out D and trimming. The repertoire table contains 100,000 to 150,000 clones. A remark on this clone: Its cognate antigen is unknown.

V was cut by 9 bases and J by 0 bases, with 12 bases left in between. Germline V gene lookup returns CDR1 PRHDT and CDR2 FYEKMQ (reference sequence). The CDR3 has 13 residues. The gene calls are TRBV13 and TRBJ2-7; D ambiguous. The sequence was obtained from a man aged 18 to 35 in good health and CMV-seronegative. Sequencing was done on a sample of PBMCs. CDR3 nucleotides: TGTGCCAGTAGTACCACAGTCTCCTACGAGCAGTACTTC. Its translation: CASSTTVSYEQYF.